Each of the 18 T cell receptor beta chains below was sequenced from the same sample in a study of blood T cell repertoires in COVID-19. Using immunoSEQ multiplex PCR, the repertoire was profiled, and TCRdb retains in-frame clones only, with some absent. The data hold tens of thousands of clones, with 82% observed a single time. Sequencing was done on a sample of peripheral blood. The source is a human donor with acute or convalescent COVID-19. The donor label of this sample is uncertain.

The rearrangement links TRBV27 to TRBJ1-5; TRBD1 is a possible D gene (6 bases). Looked up from germline, CDR1 is MNHEY and CDR2 is SMNVEV (reference sequence). Deletions cut 2 bases from V and 2 bases from J, with 16 bases between. The CDR3 consists of 17 residues. Written as DNA, the CDR3 is TGTGCCAGCAGTTTAGGTTCAGGGGCCCCCGGCAATCAGCCCCAGCATTTT. Amino acid sequence: CASSLGSGAPGNQPQHF.

V and J are TRBV2 and TRBJ2-1; 8 nucleotides align to TRBD2. Germline-derived CDR1 and CDR2 are SNHLY and FYNNEI. V shed 6 bases and J 4 bases; nucleotides not matched to a gene: 2. CDR3 length equals 13 residues. The CDR3: CASSGGGYNEQFF. The CDR3 bases are TGTGCCAGCAGCGGGGGGGGTTACAATGAGCAGTTCTTC.

CDR3 sequence: CASSPSRQGAAIGGYTF. The CDR3 bases are TGTGCCAGCTCACCCTCGCGACAGGGAGCGGCTATAGGCGGCTACACCTTC. The chain combines TRBV18 with TRBJ1-2; 7 nucleotides line up with TRBD1. This CDR3 has 17 residues. Germline CDR1 KGHSH, CDR2 LQKENI. The V gene end was trimmed by 3 bases and the J gene end by 8 bases; junction bases not matched to a gene: 18.

This chain joins TRBV9 and TRBJ2-3; TRBD2 aligns across 8 bases. CDR1 and CDR2 (germline): SGDLS, YYNGEE. The CDR3 extends over 17 amino acids. The trim removed 4 bases at V and 1 base at J, leaving 11 bases unmatched. CDR3 in DNA: TGTGCCAGCAGCTCGGGGGGGCGTTATCTCGGCACAGATACGCAGTATTTT. Translation gives CASSSGGRYLGTDTQYF.

J is TRBJ1-4 and V is TRBV4-3; D gene unclear. This CDR3 is 17 amino acids long. Trimming removed 0 bases at V and 0 bases at J, with 11 bases between. Per the germline V gene, CDR1 is LGHNA and CDR2 is YSLEER. CDR3 amino acids: CASSQDAGIATNEKLFF. CDR3 DNA sequence: TGCGCCAGCAGCCAAGATGCCGGGATTGCAACTAATGAAAAACTGTTTTTT.

This sequence joins TRBV2 and TRBJ1-1; D is uncertain. The germline V gene has CDR1 SNHLY and CDR2 FYNNEI. The CDR3 is made up of 12 amino acids. Trimming shortened V by 8 bases and J by 7 bases, and 14 bases separated the two germline ends. The CDR3 region has the DNA TGTGCCAGCCGAGCGACCTACTATGAAGCTTTCTTT. This translates into CASRATYYEAFF.

The gene calls are TRBV7-9 and TRBJ1-1, with a weak D call TRBD1 (6 bases). CDR3 length: 13 amino acids. Trimming removed 4 bases from V and 11 bases from J, with 17 bases in between. Germline loops: CDR1 SEHNR, CDR2 FQNEAQ (reference sequence). The CDR3 DNA reads as TGTGCCAGCAGCTCCAAGGGGGGGGATGTGGCTTTCTTT. Translation: CASSSKGGDVAFF. The full variable domain, completed using reference TRBV7-9 and TRBJ1-1, is DTGVSQNPRHKITKRGQNVTFRCDPISEHNRLYWYRQTLGQGPEFLTYFQNEAQLEKSRLLSDRFSAERPKGSFSTLEIQRTEQGDSAMYLCASSSKGGDVAFFGQGTRLTVV.

The chain has TRBV14 and TRBJ2-3; the D is unclear. Germline CDR1 and CDR2: SGHDN and FVKESK. Trimming pared 2 bases from V and 2 bases from J, leaving 17 bases between. CDR3 size: 17 residues. The CDR3 region has the DNA TGTGCCAGCAGCCAACAACGTAAAGCGAGGCTCACAGATACGCAGTATTTT. Translation gives CASSQQRKARLTDTQYF. The variable domain in full, with the rest retrieved from reference TRBV14 and TRBJ2-3, is EAGVTQFPSHSVIEKGQTVTLRCDPISGHDNLYWYRRVMGKEIKFLLHFVKESKQDESGMPNNRFLAERTGGTYSTLKVQPAELEDSGVYFCASSQQRKARLTDTQYFGPGTRLTVL.

J is TRBJ2-1 and V is TRBV7-9; 9 positions match TRBD2. This CDR3 has 15 amino acids. V dropped 5 bases and J dropped 5; count of bases not matched to a gene: 7. From germline, CDR1 is SEHNR and CDR2 FQNEAQ (reference sequence). CDR3 amino acids: CASSPGLAAHNEQFF. In DNA, the CDR3 is TGTGCCAGCAGCCCGGGACTAGCCGCCCACAATGAGCAGTTCTTC.

This rearrangement joins TRBV3-1 (or the pseudogene TRBV3-2) to TRBJ2-1; possibly TRBD2 for D (5 bases). The V gene lost 2 bases and the J gene lost 0 bases, with 20 bases spanning the gap. Per the germline V gene, CDR1 is LGHDT and CDR2 is YNNKEL (reference sequence). The CDR3 has 19 residues. CDR3 DNA: TGTGCCAGCAGCCAATCGGGGAAAGGACGGGTAAGCTCCTACAATGAGCAGTTCTTC. Translating gives CASSQSGKGRVSSYNEQFF.

The V gene is TRBV6-4, the J gene TRBJ1-2; 11 nucleotides line up with TRBD1. V shed 6 bases and J 8 bases; nucleotides not matched to a gene: 5. Germline V gene lookup returns CDR1 MRHNA and CDR2 SNTAGT. The CDR3 length is 13 residues. Here the CDR3 reads CASSGTGGLGYTF. In nucleotides, the CDR3 is TGTGCCAGCAGCGGGACAGGGGGATTGGGCTACACCTTC.

The V gene is TRBV7-9, the J gene TRBJ1-4; 9 bases map to TRBD1. The V segment lost 3 bases and the J segment 1 base; nucleotides outside the gene matches: 6. CDR3 length: 17 residues. The germline gives CDR1 SEHNR, CDR2 FQNEAQ (reference sequence). The DNA of the CDR3 is TGTGCCAGCAGCTTCCAACCGGGACAGGGAACTAATGAAAAACTGTTTTTT. Protein product: CASSFQPGQGTNEKLFF. The full variable domain, in which reference TRBV7-9 and TRBJ1-4 provide the parts outside the CDR3, is DTGVSQNPRHKITKRGQNVTFRCDPISEHNRLYWYRQTLGQGPEFLTYFQNEAQLEKSRLLSDRFSAERPKGSFSTLEIQRTEQGDSAMYLCASSFQPGQGTNEKLFFGSGTQLSVL.

The J gene is TRBJ1-3, the V gene TRBV4-3; 7 positions agree with TRBD1. This CDR3 spans 16 amino acids. The ends lost 0 bases at V and 4 bases at J; junction bases unmatched: 6. Germline CDR1 is LGHNA and CDR2 is YSLEER. CDR3 in amino acids: CASSQDWTGSGNTIYF. The CDR3, as DNA: TGCGCCAGCAGCCAAGATTGGACAGGTTCGGGAAACACCATATATTTT.

The rearrangement links TRBV27 to TRBJ1-4, with D possibly TRBD1 on 5 matching bases. Germline V gene lookup returns CDR1 MNHEY and CDR2 SMNVEV (reference sequence). The V end was cut by 2 bases, the J end by 0 bases, with 7 bases between. The CDR3 length is 15 residues. As DNA, the CDR3 is TGTGCCAGCAGTTTACAGGGCCCAACTAATGAAAAACTGTTTTTT. Its protein product is CASSLQGPTNEKLFF. The full variable domain, completed using reference TRBV27 and TRBJ1-4, is EAQVTQNPRYLITVTGKKLTVTCSQNMNHEYMSWYRQDPGLGLRQIYYSMNVEVTDKGDVPEGYKVSRKEKRNFPLILESPSPNQTSLYFCASSLQGPTNEKLFFGSGTQLSVL.

CDR3 DNA: TGTGCCAGCAGCCAAGAGTGGGCGGGGGGGCGAGTGGCGTATTTT. This encodes CASSQEWAGGRVAYF. The rearrangement links TRBV3-1 (or the pseudogene TRBV3-2) to TRBJ2-3; TRBD2 matches 9 bases. Per the germline V gene, CDR1 is LGHDT and CDR2 is YNNKEL (reference sequence). V lost 0 bases, J lost 14 bases, and 12 bases stayed unmatched. This CDR3 has 15 amino acids.

J is TRBJ2-1 and V is TRBV7-2, with 8 bases matching TRBD2. With 4 bases clipped from V and 3 bases from J, the junction kept 5 bases outside the gene matches. Germline V CDR1 and CDR2: SGHTA, FQGNSA. This CDR3 is 15 amino acids long. CDR3 sequence reads: CASSSSGSYYNEQFF. CDR3 bases: TGTGCCAGCAGCTCGAGCGGGAGCTACTACAATGAGCAGTTCTTC.

The sample holds one count of this clone. The chain links TRBV9 to TRBJ2-7; 12 bases line up with TRBD2. V lost 0 bases to trimming and J lost 6 bases; unmatched junction nucleotides: 13. In germline, CDR1 is SGDLS, CDR2 YYNGEE. The length of the CDR3 is 18 residues. This CDR3 is CASSVGLAGGAVDPEQYF. The CDR3 nucleotides are TGTGCCAGCAGCGTAGGGCTAGCGGGAGGGGCGGTCGATCCCGAGCAGTACTTC.

The rearrangement joins TRBV7-3 to TRBJ2-7; TRBD2 matches at 7 bases. The V gene end was trimmed by 3 bases and the J gene end by 6 bases; junction bases not matched to a gene: 11. There are 15 residues in the CDR3. Germline V gene data show CDR1 as SGHTA and CDR2 as FQGTGA. This CDR3 is CASSFGAGRESEQYF. CDR3 sequence (DNA): TGTGCCAGCAGCTTCGGGGCAGGGCGGGAGTCCGAGCAGTACTTC.